This entry is about one TCR beta chain. What it recognizes is unknown. TCR beta sequences were obtained from blood CD8+ and CD4+ T cells. Healthy donors served as age- and sex-matched controls. With random hexamers, about 0.45 to 1 ug RNA was reverse transcribed. Amplification of TCR beta CDR3 by immunoSEQ multiplex PCR spanned 54 Vbeta and 13 Jbeta. TCRdb reprocessed the immunoSEQ multiplex PCR reads via MiXCR and lists one record per CDR3 protein. The data contain roughly 110,000 distinct CDR3 sequences, around 90% of them singletons. The sample originates from a study of CD8 T cells in Susac syndrome. Study-level results: A relatively small number of individuals underwent TCR sequencing and HLA analysis.

Trimming took 5 bases from V and 1 from J; bases not matched to a gene: 11. Germline V gene lookup returns CDR1 MNHEY and CDR2 SMNVEV (reference sequence). CDR3 size: 17 residues. Sequencing was performed on CD8+ T cells from PBMCs. The TCR comes from a human donor in good health. This chain uses TRBV27 with TRBJ2-5; 9 bases map to TRBD1. The CDR3 DNA reads TGTGCCAGCAGTCTCCTTTTCCCGGGACAGGGCCAAGAGACCCAGTACTTC. Amino acids: CASSLLFPGQGQETQYF.